The clone carrying this T cell receptor (beta chain) was seen many times. This record belongs to a study of T-cell reconstitution after alpha-beta-depleted transplantation in children. The CDR3 has 16 amino acids. V lost 2 bases and J 0 bases, leaving 8 bases between the germline ends. CDR1 and CDR2 from the germline V gene are MNHEY and SVGAGI. The TCRbeta library was prepared with unique molecular identifiers. TCRdb fed the PCR reads into MiXCR, producing one record per CDR3 protein. The data contain about 270,000 distinct CDR3 sequences, more than 9% of them singletons. The TCR was taken from a human donor who donated a stem cell graft to a child with SCID. This specimen consisted of PBMCs from the stem cell graft donor, obtained from the stem cell graft. The chain links TRBV6-5 to TRBJ2-6; D remains unclear. CDR3 DNA: TGTGCCAGCAGTTACGAAGTTACCTCTGGGGCCAACGTCCTGACTTTC. Translation gives CASSYEVTSGANVLTF.